This T cell receptor beta chain was sequenced for a study of OX40 agonist ivuxolimab in advanced cancers. Sequencing used immunoSEQ multiplex PCR; TCRdb keeps in-frame clones, though not all of them. Of 72,000 or so clones listed, around 85% are singletons. V shed 8 bases, J shed 0 bases, and the junction held 13 bases outside the gene matches. The germline CDR1 and CDR2 sequences are LNHDA and SQIVND (reference sequence). The CDR3 length is 17 residues. The material was CD4+ or CD8+ T cells sorted from blood, obtained in a trial of the OX40 agonist ivuxolimab. The TCR originated in an adult with an advanced solid tumor such as melanoma, head and neck, liver or kidney cancer. The gene calls are TRBV19 and TRBJ2-1, with TRBD2 identical over 7 bases. DNA for the CDR3: TGTGCCAGTCGATCAAACGCGGGACTACGCTCCTACAATGAGCAGTTCTTC. Protein product: CASRSNAGLRSYNEQFF.